A selection of T cell receptor beta chains follows, all from one sample in a study of shared clonotypes between healthy human individuals. Repertoires were generated with immunoSEQ multiplex PCR, while TCRdb's copy carries only in-frame clones and drops some. The sample gives some 2 million clones, over 85% of which show up once; more than 0.9% is in the top ten. Material for sequencing was naive CD8+ T cells sorted from blood. Every receptor here comes from a man aged 18 to 29 in good health. Each CDR3 is given with its conserved first and last residue. D genes are given only for firm matches. The size of a clone is reported for some rows only, either as once, few or many, or as a class for expanded clones.

j_call: TRBJ1-1
v_call: TRBV19
d_call: TRBD1
clone_size: .
cdr3_nt: TGTGCCAGTAGCACAGGGGTTACTGAAGCTTTCTTT
cdr3_aa: CASSTGVTEAFF

j_call: TRBJ1-5
v_call: TRBV7-8
d_call: .
clone_size: once
cdr3_nt: TGTGCCAGCAGCTTAGGGAGCTTAAATAGCAATCAGCCCCAGCATTTT
cdr3_aa: CASSLGSLNSNQPQHF

j_call: TRBJ2-3
v_call: TRBV11-2
d_call: .
clone_size: once
cdr3_nt: TGTGCCAGCAGCTTAGGAGCGGCGATCCCAGATACGCAGTATTTT
cdr3_aa: CASSLGAAIPDTQYF

j_call: TRBJ2-1
v_call: TRBV7-8
d_call: TRBD2
clone_size: .
cdr3_nt: TGTGCCAGCAGGCGAGAATACCTAGCGGGAGTGGTCAATGAGCAGTTCTTC
cdr3_aa: CASRREYLAGVVNEQFF

j_call: TRBJ2-3
v_call: TRBV7-9
d_call: TRBD1
clone_size: .
cdr3_nt: TGTGCCAGCAGCTTACAGGGGGTTGCCGATACGCAGTATTTT
cdr3_aa: CASSLQGVADTQYF

j_call: TRBJ1-2
v_call: TRBV6-1
d_call: .
clone_size: .
cdr3_nt: TGTGCCAGCAGTGAACCTGGGGGGGACTATGGCTACACCTTC
cdr3_aa: CASSEPGGDYGYTF

j_call: TRBJ2-4
v_call: TRBV6-5
d_call: TRBD1
clone_size: .
cdr3_nt: TGTGCCAGCAGTTTGGGACAGGGAAACATTCAGTACTTC
cdr3_aa: CASSLGQGNIQYF

j_call: TRBJ2-7
v_call: TRBV9
d_call: .
clone_size: .
cdr3_nt: TGTGCCAGCAGTCCCCCGGGACAATTCTACGAGCAGTACTTC
cdr3_aa: CASSPPGQFYEQYF

j_call: TRBJ2-3
v_call: TRBV7-6
d_call: .
clone_size: .
cdr3_nt: TGTGCCAGCAGCTCATCATTAGATACGCAGTATTTT
cdr3_aa: CASSSSLDTQYF

j_call: TRBJ2-3
v_call: TRBV9
d_call: .
clone_size: .
cdr3_nt: TGTGCCAGCAGCGGGACTGGCACAGATACGCAGTATTTT
cdr3_aa: CASSGTGTDTQYF

j_call: TRBJ2-1
v_call: TRBV15
d_call: TRBD1
clone_size: .
cdr3_nt: TGTGCCACCAGCAGAGGACCGGACAGGGAGTCCTACAATGAGCAGTTCTTC
cdr3_aa: CATSRGPDRESYNEQFF

j_call: TRBJ1-4
v_call: TRBV13
d_call: .
clone_size: .
cdr3_nt: TGTGCCAGCAGCTTAAGGGAAGAGAGTGAAAAACTGTTTTTT
cdr3_aa: CASSLREESEKLFF

j_call: TRBJ2-7
v_call: TRBV10-3
d_call: TRBD2
clone_size: few
cdr3_nt: TGTGCCATCAGGCCGGCGGCGGGAGTAAGTCTTTACGAGCAGTACTTC
cdr3_aa: CAIRPAAGVSLYEQYF

j_call: TRBJ2-5
v_call: TRBV5-4
d_call: .
clone_size: .
cdr3_nt: TGTGCCAGCAGCTTGGAGGCAGCTGAGACCCAGTACTTC
cdr3_aa: CASSLEAAETQYF

j_call: TRBJ2-1
v_call: TRBV4-3
d_call: .
clone_size: .
cdr3_nt: TGCGCCAGCAGCCAAGATCGCGGTTTATACAATGAGCAGTTCTTC
cdr3_aa: CASSQDRGLYNEQFF

j_call: TRBJ2-1
v_call: TRBV13
d_call: TRBD1
clone_size: .
cdr3_nt: TGTGCCAGCAGCCCCCGGGACAGAGTATACAATGAGCAGTTCTTC
cdr3_aa: CASSPRDRVYNEQFF

j_call: TRBJ1-1
v_call: TRBV27
d_call: .
clone_size: .
cdr3_nt: TGTGCCAGCTCCATTGGGGTGGGTTTGGGTGAAGCTTTCTTT
cdr3_aa: CASSIGVGLGEAFF

j_call: TRBJ2-3
v_call: TRBV6-5
d_call: TRBD1
clone_size: .
cdr3_nt: TGTGCCAGCAGTTTCGGACAGGGAGATACGCAGTATTTT
cdr3_aa: CASSFGQGDTQYF

j_call: TRBJ1-1
v_call: TRBV9
d_call: .
clone_size: .
cdr3_nt: TGTGCCAGCAGCGACTCCTATTCGCAGGGGCGGAACACTGAAGCTTTCTTT
cdr3_aa: CASSDSYSQGRNTEAFF

j_call: TRBJ2-2
v_call: TRBV5-6
d_call: TRBD1
clone_size: .
cdr3_nt: TGTGCCAGCAGCCCCTGGGGACAGGACGGGGAGCTGTTTTTT
cdr3_aa: CASSPWGQDGELFF

j_call: TRBJ2-7
v_call: TRBV4-1
d_call: .
clone_size: .
cdr3_nt: TGCGCCAGCAGCCACCCCGGGGGTACCTACGAGCAGTACTTC
cdr3_aa: CASSHPGGTYEQYF

j_call: TRBJ1-5
v_call: TRBV6-5
d_call: .
clone_size: .
cdr3_nt: TGTGCCAGCAGACTTAGATCGGGCAATCAGCCCCAGCATTTT
cdr3_aa: CASRLRSGNQPQHF

j_call: TRBJ2-7
v_call: TRBV15
d_call: TRBD1
clone_size: .
cdr3_nt: TGTGCCACCAGCCCAGACAGGGGCGACTCCTACGAGCAGTACTTC
cdr3_aa: CATSPDRGDSYEQYF

j_call: TRBJ1-1
v_call: TRBV9
d_call: .
clone_size: .
cdr3_nt: TGTGCCAGCAGCCCCGGAGAGGGGAACACTGAAGCTTTCTTT
cdr3_aa: CASSPGEGNTEAFF

j_call: TRBJ1-2
v_call: TRBV25-1
d_call: TRBD1
clone_size: .
cdr3_nt: TGTGCCAGCAGTGAAATTGGGACAGGCTGGGGCTACACCTTC
cdr3_aa: CASSEIGTGWGYTF